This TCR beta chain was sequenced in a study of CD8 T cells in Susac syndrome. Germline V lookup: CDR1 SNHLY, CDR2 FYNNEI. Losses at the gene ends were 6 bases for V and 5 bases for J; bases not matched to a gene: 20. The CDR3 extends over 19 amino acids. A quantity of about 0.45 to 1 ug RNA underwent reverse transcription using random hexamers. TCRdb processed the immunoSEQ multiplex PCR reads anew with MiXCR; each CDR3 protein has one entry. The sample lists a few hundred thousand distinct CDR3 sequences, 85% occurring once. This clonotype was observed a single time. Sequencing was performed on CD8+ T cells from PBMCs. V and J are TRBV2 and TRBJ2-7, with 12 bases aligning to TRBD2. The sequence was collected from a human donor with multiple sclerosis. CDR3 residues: CASRWTSGTLNSGSDEQYF. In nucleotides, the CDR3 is TGTGCCAGCAGGTGGACTAGCGGGACCCTGAATTCGGGTAGCGACGAGCAGTACTTC.